This T cell receptor beta chain was captured by sequencing in a study of blood T cell repertoires in COVID-19. Per the study methods: For nucleated cells, counts were estimated from reference gene primer amplification. Profiling relied on immunoSEQ multiplex PCR, and the TCRdb table lists in-frame clones only, not all of them. The V and J calls and the clone size are those of that table, but D and trimming were determined from the DNA. Altogether fewer than 500,000 clones are present, approximately 90% being singletons, with the ten largest covering roughly 0.84%. This CDR3 spans 16 amino acids. Germline V gives CDR1 MNHNS, CDR2 SASEGT. The V and J ends lost 4 bases and 1 base, in that order; junction bases with no gene match: 5.

The clonotype comes from a man aged 18-30 years with COVID-19, enrolled during active disease. The chain recombines TRBV6-1 with TRBJ2-3; 10 bases match TRBD2. The sample comprised peripheral blood. In DNA, the CDR3 is TGTGCCAGCAGTGTTTGGACTAGCGGCCGCACAGATACGCAGTATTTT. Protein: CASSVWTSGRTDTQYF.